The 25 T cell receptor beta chains reported below all come from one sample, sequenced in a study of T cells in Graves' hyperthyroidism and ophthalmopathy. The TCR beta CDR3 regions underwent amplification using RNA transcripts as the source. The HTBI set primed first-round TCR CDR3 RT-PCR. TCRdb reprocessed the multiplex PCR reads via MiXCR and lists one record per CDR3 protein. The table has about 840,000 distinct CDR3 sequences, 35% to 45% seen once; the top ten hold 7.5% to 9.5%. The sequenced sample consisted of blood. These receptors all come from a man younger than 35 with Graves' hyperthyroidism.

The chain joins TRBV7-9 to TRBJ1-5, with unresolved D. This CDR3 has 15 residues. Trimming removed 4 bases from V and 3 bases from J, with 13 bases in between. Germline V gene sequence: CDR1 SEHNR, CDR2 FQNEAQ (reference sequence). Here the CDR3 reads CASSSPGGFNQPQHF. As DNA, the CDR3 is TGTGCCAGCAGCTCCCCTGGCGGGTTCAATCAGCCCCAGCATTTT.

This clonotype was counted ten times or more. The CDR3 is CASSIIVVTGANVLTF. DNA of the CDR3: TGTGCCAGTAGTATAATCGTCGTGACTGGGGCCAACGTCCTGACTTTC. The chain couples TRBV19 to TRBJ2-6, with D hard to call. Germline V gene data show CDR1 as LNHDA and CDR2 as SQIVND (reference sequence). The CDR3 runs to 16 residues. Trimming cost V 2 bases and J 2 bases, with 10 bases left between them.

Worth noting for this clonotype: Given a much more abundant clone one base away, this may be a read error. The chain couples TRBV19 to TRBJ1-1; 8 bases align to TRBD1. Germline CDR1 is LNHDA and CDR2 is SQIVND (reference sequence). Germline trimming cut 4 bases from V and 7 bases from J; bases unmatched to any gene: 8. The CDR3 contains 14 residues. The CDR3 protein is CASSTGQGTYEAFF. The CDR3 nucleotides are TGTGCCAGTAGTACTGGACAGGGCACCTATGAAGCTTTCTTT. The variable domain in full, with the rest retrieved from reference TRBV19 and TRBJ1-1, is DGGITQSPKYLFRKEGQNVTLSCEQNLNHDAMYWYRQDPGQGLRLIYYSQIVNDFQKGDIAEGYSVSREKKESFPLTVTSAQKNPTAFYLCASSTGQGTYEAFFGQGTRLTVV.

The V gene is TRBV7-2, the J gene TRBJ1-6; D is ambiguous. CDR1 and CDR2 from the germline V gene are SGHTA and FQGNSA. This CDR3 spans 14 amino acids. Trimming cost V 5 bases and J 8 bases, with 13 bases left between them. CDR3 amino acids: CASSVDTPHSPLHF. DNA of the CDR3: TGTGCCAGCAGCGTCGACACCCCGCATTCACCCCTCCACTTT.

This clonotype was seen a few times. The J gene is TRBJ1-1, the V gene TRBV12-3 or TRBV12-4; D may be TRBD1 (5 bases). CDR3 length: 11 residues. V was pared by 3 bases and J by 11 bases, with 10 bases between. The CDR3 loop is CASSLGDSAFF. The CDR3 DNA follows: TGTGCCAGCAGTTTGGGGGATTCGGCTTTCTTT.

This clonotype occurred many times. The V call is TRBV2, the J call TRBJ1-2, with D unresolved. Germline lookup yields CDR1 SNHLY and CDR2 FYNNEI. Trimming stripped 8 bases from V and 4 bases from J, with 8 bases between. The CDR3 is 11 amino acids. This CDR3 reads CASPDGYGYTF. CDR3 in DNA: TGTGCCAGCCCCGACGGCTATGGCTACACCTTC.

This clonotype was seen a few times. The rearrangement uses TRBV20-1 and TRBJ1-4, with TRBD1 matching 9 bases. Looked up from germline, CDR1 is DFQATT and CDR2 is SNEGSKA (reference sequence). The length of the CDR3 is 15 residues. The J segment lost 7 bases and the V segment lost 0 bases, leaving 6 bases of the junction unmatched. Here the CDR3 reads CSARDNRGRGEKLFF. The CDR3 nucleotides are TGCAGTGCTAGAGATAACAGGGGGCGGGGTGAAAAACTGTTTTTT.

This clonotype has a count of ten or more. This chain uses TRBV13 with TRBJ1-1, with no clear D. The CDR3 extends over 12 amino acids. V was clipped by 3 bases and J by 5 bases, with 7 bases between them. Germline CDR1 and CDR2: PRHDT and FYEKMQ (reference sequence). The CDR3 nucleotides read TGTGCCAGCAGCTTTCCGCGGACTGAAGCTTTCTTT. Amino acid sequence: CASSFPRTEAFF.

This clonotype occurred many times. J is TRBJ2-5 and V is TRBV4-1, with a weak D call TRBD1 (5 bases). V was trimmed by 1 base and J by 3 bases, leaving 9 bases between them. The germline V gene encodes CDR1 MGHRA and CDR2 YSYEKL. The CDR3 totals 14 residues. The chain's CDR3 is CASSQVGHEETQYF. CDR3 nucleotides: TGCGCCAGCAGCCAAGTCGGACATGAAGAGACCCAGTACTTC.

This clonotype was detected only once. The J gene is TRBJ2-5, the V gene TRBV2; tentatively, D is TRBD1 (6 bases). From germline, CDR1 is SNHLY and CDR2 FYNNEI. The germline V and J ends were trimmed by 8 bases and 7 bases, with 8 bases remaining between them. The CDR3 is 10 residues long. The CDR3 is CASLQGTQYF. The CDR3 DNA is TGTGCCAGCCTACAGGGGACCCAGTACTTC.

This clonotype is a singleton in its sample. The CDR3 spells CASSLLQGSGNTF. Here the CDR3 DNA reads TGTGCCAGCAGCTTACTACAGGGCTCTGGAAACACCTTC. The V call is TRBV9, the J call TRBJ1-2; D may be TRBD1 (6 bases). Per the germline V gene, CDR1 is SGDLS and CDR2 is YYNGEE. V was trimmed by 4 bases and J by 12 bases, leaving 19 bases between them. The length of the CDR3 is 13 residues.

The chain joins TRBV7-3 to TRBJ1-1; D is unclear. Deletions cut 5 bases from V and 6 bases from J, with 13 bases between. The CDR3 runs 13 residues. Germline CDR1 reads SGHTA; CDR2 reads FQGTGA. The CDR3 loop reads CASSADPGAEAFF. DNA for the CDR3: TGTGCCAGCAGCGCAGACCCGGGCGCTGAAGCTTTCTTT.

This chain uses TRBV4-1 with TRBJ2-5; 12 nucleotides align to TRBD2. The germline gives CDR1 MGHRA, CDR2 YSYEKL. V lost 4 bases and J lost 4; bases outside the gene matches: 7. The CDR3 totals 16 residues. The CDR3 reads CASSPASGGAGETQYF. DNA of the CDR3: TGCGCCAGCAGCCCAGCTAGCGGGGGGGCCGGAGAGACCCAGTACTTC.

This clonotype was picked up a small number of times. The gene calls are TRBV20-1 and TRBJ1-1, with D hard to call. The CDR3 loop spans 14 amino acids. The germline V gene encodes CDR1 DFQATT and CDR2 SNEGSKA (reference sequence). The germline V and J ends were trimmed by 3 bases and 5 bases, with 16 bases remaining between them. CDR3 nucleotides: TGCAGTGCTAGCGCTGCAGGCATTAAGACTGAAGCTTTCTTT. Residues: CSASAAGIKTEAFF.

The chain joins TRBV7-9 to TRBJ2-7, with no clear D. Trimming shortened V by 6 bases and J by 4 bases, and 13 bases separated the two germline ends. Germline lookup yields CDR1 SEHNR and CDR2 FQNEAQ (reference sequence). The length of the CDR3 is 13 residues. CDR3 sequence (DNA): TGTGCCAGCAGTTTTTACAAAGGGTACGAGCAGTACTTC. Translated: CASSFYKGYEQYF.

The chain carries TRBV24-1 and TRBJ2-5, with TRBD2 identical over 7 bases. The V segment lost 7 bases and the J segment 4 bases; nucleotides outside the gene matches: 8. The germline CDR1 and CDR2 sequences are KGHDR and SFDVKD. The CDR3 extends over 14 amino acids. In nucleotides, the CDR3 is TGTGCCACCAGCGTTGTGGGCGGGGGAGAGACCCAGTACTTC. Translated, it gives CATSVVGGGETQYF.

Only a few counts were recorded for this clonotype. This sequence joins TRBV5-1 and TRBJ2-7, with 7 bases identical to TRBD1. The CDR3 loop spans 14 amino acids. Trimming at V came to 0 bases and at J to 5 bases, leaving 5 bases not matched to a gene. Germline V gives CDR1 SGHRS, CDR2 YFSETQ. The CDR3 is CASSLGQGNNEQYF. The CDR3 coding sequence is TGCGCCAGCAGCTTGGGACAGGGAAACAACGAGCAGTACTTC.

On this clonotype: The junction shows a germline mismatch at one end, possibly a read error. The chain links TRBV7-7 to TRBJ2-1; no clear D. Germline CDR1 is SSHAT and CDR2 is FNYEAQ (reference sequence). CDR3 length: 13 amino acids. This CDR3 is CASSPTMYNEQFF. Written as DNA, the CDR3 is TGTGCTAGCAGCCCAACTATGTACAATGAGCAGTTCTTC.

This sequence joins TRBV7-2 and TRBJ2-2; 8 bases are a match to TRBD1. The CDR3 has 14 amino acids. V gave up 7 bases and J gave up 4 bases; unmatched junction bases: 5. Germline CDR1 and CDR2: SGHTA and FQGNSA. CDR3 nucleotide sequence: TGTGCCAGCACCTTCGACAGGGGCACCGGGGAGCTGTTTTTT. This codes for CASTFDRGTGELFF.

There are many counts of this clonotype. The chain joins TRBV7-8 to TRBJ1-4, with 7 nucleotides matching TRBD1. The CDR3 is 14 amino acids. After removal of 4 bases from V and 5 bases from J, the junction contained 4 bases not matched to a gene. Germline V lookup: CDR1 SGHVS, CDR2 FQNEAQ. CDR3 region: CASSYRGSNEKLFF. The DNA for the CDR3 is TGTGCCAGCAGCTACAGGGGATCGAATGAAAAACTGTTTTTT.

V is TRBV15 and J is TRBJ2-5, with TRBD1 as a possible D gene (5 bases). The J call may be incorrect, as the DNA end agrees better with TRBJ2-1. Germline assignment: CDR1 LNHNV and CDR2 YYDKDF (reference sequence). This CDR3 is built from 12 residues. Written as DNA, the CDR3 is TGTGCCACCAGCATAGGGGACAATGAGCAGTTCTTC. As protein: CATSIGDNEQFF.

The chain is built from TRBV20-1 and TRBJ1-1; no firm D call. From germline, CDR1 is DFQATT and CDR2 SNEGSKA (reference sequence). V shed 5 bases and J shed 6 bases, with 19 bases lying between them. The CDR3 sequence is 14 residues long. Here the CDR3 DNA reads TGCAGTGCTCCCCTGAAAGCGCCGCGGCCTGAAGCTTTCTTT. The encoded protein is CSAPLKAPRPEAFF.

This clonotype occurred a few times. The rearrangement links TRBV20-1 to TRBJ1-4, with 9 bases lining up with TRBD1. From germline, CDR1 is DFQATT and CDR2 SNEGSKA (reference sequence). The length of the CDR3 is 15 residues. The V gene end was trimmed by 0 bases and the J gene end by 7 bases; junction bases not matched to a gene: 6. As DNA, the CDR3 is TGCAGTGCTAGAGACCTCCGGGACAGGGCTGAAAAACTGTTTTTT. It yields the protein CSARDLRDRAEKLFF.

In its sample, this clonotype was seen many times. CDR3 sequence: CSVEAEAPYEQYF. For the CDR3, the DNA is TGCAGCGTTGAGGCAGAAGCCCCCTACGAGCAGTACTTC. The chain has TRBV29-1 and TRBJ2-7, with D unclear. The CDR3 extends over 13 amino acids. Trimming removed 3 bases at V and 2 bases at J, with 11 bases between. The germline gives CDR1 SQVTM, CDR2 ANQGSEA.

The V gene is TRBV7-6, the J gene TRBJ2-5, with 7 bases lining up with TRBD2. V trimming: 3 bases; J trimming: 11 bases; junction bases outside the gene matches: 12. The CDR3 is made up of 14 amino acids. Germline values: CDR1 SGHVS, CDR2 FNYEAQ. This chain's CDR3 is CASSFGLGSVEQYF. As DNA, the CDR3 is TGTGCCAGCAGCTTCGGACTAGGCTCCGTTGAGCAGTACTTC. Combining the CDR3 with reference TRBV7-6 and TRBJ2-5 gives the whole variable domain GAGVSQSPRYKVTKRGQDVALRCDPISGHVSLYWYRQALGQGPEFLTYFNYEAQQDKSGLPNDRFSAERPEGSISTLTIQRTEQRDSAMYRCASSFGLGSVEQYFGPGTRLLVL.